A selection of T cell receptor beta chains follows, all from one sample in a study of T cell changes during pregnancy in multiple sclerosis. Here immunoSEQ multiplex PCR was the method, and the copy in TCRdb shows in-frame clones only, minus some. The table records some 47,000 clones, approximately 90% of them present only once. The sequencing used CD8+ T cells from peripheral blood mononuclear cells, collected after pregnancy. These receptors originate from a female donor in good health, enrolled as a control in a pregnancy study. The CDR3 runs from the conserved cysteine through the conserved F or W. Fields, in order: J gene, D gene, V gene, clone size, CDR3 protein, CDR3 DNA. The D gene is left open where the match is weak. Size values are once, few and many counts, or a class for expanded clones, and some rows have none.

J gene: TRBJ1-1; D gene: TRBD1; V gene: TRBV25-1; clone size: NA; CDR3 protein: CASSAGTGAGTEAFF; CDR3 DNA: TGTGCCAGCAGTGCCGGGACAGGGGCGGGCACTGAAGCTTTCTTT
J gene: TRBJ2-1; D gene: NA; V gene: TRBV2; clone size: NA; CDR3 protein: CASSPDSSYNEQFF; CDR3 DNA: TGTGCCAGCAGTCCCGACAGTTCCTACAATGAGCAGTTCTTC
J gene: TRBJ2-1; D gene: TRBD2; V gene: TRBV9; clone size: NA; CDR3 protein: CASSGRTIMGSGGYNEQFF; CDR3 DNA: TGTGCCAGCAGCGGAAGAACCATCATGGGTAGCGGGGGGTACAATGAGCAGTTCTTC
J gene: TRBJ1-6; D gene: NA; V gene: TRBV15; clone size: NA; CDR3 protein: CATAQGRNSPLHF; CDR3 DNA: TGTGCCACTGCTCAGGGAAGGAATTCACCCCTCCACTTT
J gene: TRBJ1-2; D gene: NA; V gene: TRBV12-5; clone size: NA; CDR3 protein: CASAPEGLGYGYTF; CDR3 DNA: TGTGCTAGTGCCCCGGAGGGGTTGGGCTATGGCTACACCTTC
J gene: TRBJ2-1; D gene: TRBD2; V gene: TRBV28; clone size: NA; CDR3 protein: CASSLPPSGSYNEQFF; CDR3 DNA: TGTGCCAGCAGTCTCCCACCTAGCGGATCCTACAATGAGCAGTTCTTC
J gene: TRBJ2-3; D gene: TRBD1; V gene: TRBV4-1; clone size: NA; CDR3 protein: CASSQDPRTGTRYTQYF; CDR3 DNA: TGCGCCAGCAGCCAAGATCCAAGGACAGGGACGAGGTATACGCAGTATTTT
J gene: TRBJ2-2; D gene: NA; V gene: TRBV5-4; clone size: NA; CDR3 protein: CASSLNTGELFF; CDR3 DNA: TGTGCCAGCAGCCTGAACACCGGGGAGCTGTTTTTT
J gene: TRBJ2-2; D gene: NA; V gene: TRBV4-3; clone size: NA; CDR3 protein: CASRRGSSTGELFF; CDR3 DNA: TGCGCCAGCCGACGGGGGTCGAGCACCGGGGAGCTGTTTTTT
J gene: TRBJ2-7; D gene: TRBD1; V gene: TRBV11-1; clone size: NA; CDR3 protein: CASSGPPTDRGYEQYF; CDR3 DNA: TGTGCCAGCAGCGGGCCACCCACGGACAGGGGGTACGAGCAGTACTTC
J gene: TRBJ2-3; D gene: NA; V gene: TRBV27; clone size: NA; CDR3 protein: CASSFQGLSDTQYF; CDR3 DNA: TGTGCCAGCAGTTTCCAGGGACTTTCGGATACGCAGTATTTT
J gene: TRBJ1-2; D gene: NA; V gene: TRBV27; clone size: NA; CDR3 protein: CASSLSTGQGGYTF; CDR3 DNA: TGTGCCAGCAGTTTATCAACAGGTCAAGGTGGCTACACCTTC
J gene: TRBJ2-7; D gene: NA; V gene: TRBV7-6; clone size: NA; CDR3 protein: CASSLGAGIEQYF; CDR3 DNA: TGTGCCAGCAGCTTAGGGGCCGGGATCGAGCAGTACTTC
J gene: TRBJ2-5; D gene: NA; V gene: TRBV19; clone size: NA; CDR3 protein: CASSISGETQYF; CDR3 DNA: TGTGCCAGTAGTATAAGTGGCGAGACCCAGTACTTC
J gene: TRBJ1-1; D gene: NA; V gene: TRBV7-6; clone size: NA; CDR3 protein: CASSFRARGNTEAFF; CDR3 DNA: TGTGCCAGCAGCTTCAGGGCGCGGGGGAACACTGAAGCTTTCTTT
J gene: TRBJ2-5; D gene: TRBD2; V gene: TRBV11-1; clone size: NA; CDR3 protein: CASSSAMVAGGPQETQYF; CDR3 DNA: TGTGCCAGCAGCTCAGCTATGGTAGCGGGGGGTCCTCAAGAGACCCAGTACTTC
J gene: TRBJ2-5; D gene: TRBD1; V gene: TRBV4-1; clone size: NA; CDR3 protein: CASSLGTGDQETQYF; CDR3 DNA: TGCGCCAGCAGCCTCGGGACAGGGGACCAAGAGACCCAGTACTTC
J gene: TRBJ2-1; D gene: TRBD2; V gene: TRBV6-5; clone size: once; CDR3 protein: CASTQSASGVEQFF; CDR3 DNA: TGTGCCAGCACCCAATCGGCTAGCGGGGTTGAGCAGTTCTTC
J gene: TRBJ1-1; D gene: NA; V gene: TRBV6-5; clone size: NA; CDR3 protein: CASSYSRGVRTEAFF; CDR3 DNA: TGTGCCAGCAGTTACTCCAGGGGAGTGAGGACTGAAGCTTTCTTT
J gene: TRBJ1-5; D gene: TRBD1; V gene: TRBV15; clone size: NA; CDR3 protein: CATSGNRGPNQPQHF; CDR3 DNA: TGTGCCACCAGCGGCAACAGGGGGCCCAATCAGCCCCAGCATTTT
J gene: TRBJ2-7; D gene: NA; V gene: TRBV19; clone size: NA; CDR3 protein: CASSPSLGGAHEQYF; CDR3 DNA: TGTGCCAGTAGTCCTAGCTTGGGGGGAGCGCACGAGCAGTACTTC
J gene: TRBJ1-2; D gene: TRBD1; V gene: TRBV5-1; clone size: NA; CDR3 protein: CASSPGTGDNYGYTF; CDR3 DNA: TGCGCCAGCAGCCCGGGGACAGGGGATAACTATGGCTACACCTTC
J gene: TRBJ1-5; D gene: NA; V gene: TRBV9; clone size: NA; CDR3 protein: CASSEGGGGYQPQHF; CDR3 DNA: TGTGCCAGCAGCGAGGGGGGCGGGGGCTATCAGCCCCAGCATTTT
J gene: TRBJ1-1; D gene: TRBD1; V gene: TRBV4-3; clone size: NA; CDR3 protein: CASSRGQTGPTEAFF; CDR3 DNA: TGCGCCAGCAGCCGAGGGCAGACAGGGCCCACTGAAGCTTTCTTT
J gene: TRBJ2-2; D gene: NA; V gene: TRBV10-2; clone size: few; CDR3 protein: CASSEFPLFTGELFF; CDR3 DNA: TGCGCCAGCAGTGAGTTCCCCCTATTCACCGGGGAGCTGTTTTTT
J gene: TRBJ2-3; D gene: NA; V gene: TRBV4-3; clone size: NA; CDR3 protein: CASSQDLESTDTQYF; CDR3 DNA: TGCGCCAGCAGCCAAGACCTGGAGAGCACAGATACGCAGTATTTT
J gene: TRBJ2-1; D gene: NA; V gene: TRBV6-5; clone size: once; CDR3 protein: CASRGPPYNEQFF; CDR3 DNA: TGTGCCAGCCGTGGCCCCCCTTACAATGAGCAGTTCTTC
J gene: TRBJ2-1; D gene: TRBD1; V gene: TRBV7-3; clone size: NA; CDR3 protein: CASSPAQGANEQFF; CDR3 DNA: TGTGCCAGCAGCCCAGCACAGGGGGCGAATGAGCAGTTCTTC
J gene: TRBJ2-2; D gene: NA; V gene: TRBV4-3; clone size: once; CDR3 protein: CASSQDSPQNTGELFF; CDR3 DNA: TGCGCCAGCAGCCAAGACAGTCCGCAGAACACCGGGGAGCTGTTTTTT
J gene: TRBJ2-1; D gene: TRBD2; V gene: TRBV6-5; clone size: NA; CDR3 protein: CASSYCGGACEQFF; CDR3 DNA: TGTGCCAGCAGTTACTGCGGGGGGGCATGTGAGCAGTTCTTC
J gene: TRBJ1-4; D gene: NA; V gene: TRBV6-5; clone size: NA; CDR3 protein: CASSYPPPPRGEKLFF; CDR3 DNA: TGTGCCAGCAGTTACCCCCCTCCGCCCAGGGGTGAAAAACTGTTTTTT
J gene: TRBJ2-7; D gene: NA; V gene: TRBV27; clone size: NA; CDR3 protein: CASSSTRLSYEQYF; CDR3 DNA: TGTGCCAGCAGTTCAACCCGACTGTCCTACGAGCAGTACTTC
J gene: TRBJ1-6; D gene: TRBD1; V gene: TRBV4-2; clone size: NA; CDR3 protein: CASSRFRDSGSPLHF; CDR3 DNA: TGTGCCAGCAGCCGCTTCCGGGACAGTGGTTCACCCCTCCACTTT
J gene: TRBJ1-1; D gene: NA; V gene: TRBV19; clone size: medium-sized; CDR3 protein: CASTDGGVLTNTEAFF; CDR3 DNA: TGTGCCAGTACCGATGGGGGGGTCCTCACGAACACTGAAGCTTTCTTT
J gene: TRBJ2-1; D gene: NA; V gene: TRBV19; clone size: NA; CDR3 protein: CASNTPRAGNEQFF; CDR3 DNA: TGTGCCAGTAACACTCCACGGGCGGGCAATGAGCAGTTCTTC
J gene: TRBJ2-2; D gene: TRBD1; V gene: TRBV5-4; clone size: NA; CDR3 protein: CASSSGGTGSNTGELFF; CDR3 DNA: TGTGCCAGCAGCTCAGGTGGGACAGGATCGAACACCGGGGAGCTGTTTTTT
J gene: TRBJ2-2; D gene: TRBD2; V gene: TRBV27; clone size: NA; CDR3 protein: CASRWGGVTGELFF; CDR3 DNA: TGTGCCAGCAGGTGGGGGGGGGTCACCGGGGAGCTGTTTTTT
J gene: TRBJ2-2; D gene: NA; V gene: TRBV9; clone size: NA; CDR3 protein: CASSRVTGELFF; CDR3 DNA: TGTGCCAGTTCCAGGGTAACCGGGGAGCTGTTTTTT
J gene: TRBJ1-2; D gene: TRBD1; V gene: TRBV28; clone size: NA; CDR3 protein: CASSRGQPLTTLF; CDR3 DNA: TGTGCCAGCAGTCGGGGACAGCCTTTGACCACTCTCTTC
J gene: TRBJ2-2; D gene: NA; V gene: TRBV6-5; clone size: NA; CDR3 protein: CASSYAGQTTGELFF; CDR3 DNA: TGTGCCAGCAGTTACGCGGGACAGACCACCGGGGAGCTGTTTTTT
J gene: TRBJ2-5; D gene: NA; V gene: TRBV25-1; clone size: once; CDR3 protein: CASGGGGETQYF; CDR3 DNA: TGTGCCAGCGGAGGGGGGGGAGAGACCCAGTACTTC
J gene: TRBJ2-7; D gene: NA; V gene: TRBV27; clone size: NA; CDR3 protein: CASSLGVAYEQYF; CDR3 DNA: TGTGCCAGCAGTTTGGGAGTTGCCTACGAGCAGTACTTC
J gene: TRBJ2-1; D gene: TRBD2; V gene: TRBV27; clone size: NA; CDR3 protein: CASTVAGGREQFF; CDR3 DNA: TGTGCCAGCACTGTAGCGGGGGGGCGCGAGCAGTTCTTC
J gene: TRBJ2-3; D gene: TRBD2; V gene: TRBV11-1; clone size: NA; CDR3 protein: CASSLFGGDPGDTQYF; CDR3 DNA: TGTGCCAGCAGCTTATTCGGGGGGGATCCGGGAGATACGCAGTATTTT
J gene: TRBJ1-5; D gene: NA; V gene: TRBV7-9; clone size: NA; CDR3 protein: CASRPEREGNQPQHF; CDR3 DNA: TGTGCCAGCAGACCGGAGAGGGAGGGCAATCAGCCCCAGCATTTT
J gene: TRBJ2-7; D gene: TRBD1; V gene: TRBV13; clone size: NA; CDR3 protein: CASSSSGTGGLLSYEQYF; CDR3 DNA: TGTGCCAGCAGCTCATCCGGGACAGGGGGTCTTTTGTCCTACGAGCAGTACTTC
J gene: TRBJ2-7; D gene: NA; V gene: TRBV29-1; clone size: NA; CDR3 protein: CSVDVRGVSEQYF; CDR3 DNA: TGCAGCGTTGATGTCAGGGGGGTCTCCGAGCAGTACTTC
J gene: TRBJ2-7; D gene: NA; V gene: TRBV15; clone size: NA; CDR3 protein: CATSRVRTGDEQYF; CDR3 DNA: TGTGCCACCAGCAGAGTTCGAACGGGGGACGAGCAGTACTTC
J gene: TRBJ1-1; D gene: TRBD1; V gene: TRBV13; clone size: NA; CDR3 protein: CASSLLSGQGGSTEAFF; CDR3 DNA: TGTGCCAGCAGCTTACTAAGTGGACAGGGGGGGAGCACTGAAGCTTTCTTT